The rows below give T cell receptor beta chains drawn from one sample of a study of T-cell reconstitution after alpha-beta-depleted transplantation in children. TCRdb reanalysed the PCR reads using MiXCR and keeps one entry per CDR3 protein. The table shows about 140,000 distinct CDR3 sequences, with more than 8% occurring only once. Material: PBMCs, mostly from graft donor cells, obtained 180 days after TCRalphabeta/CD19-depleted stem cell transplant. The receptors shown here come from a female patient between 2 and 10 years old who had a stem cell transplant for congenital amegakaryocytic thrombocytopenia, so the T cells may come from the graft donor. CDR3s include the opening cysteine and the closing phenylalanine or tryptophan. A D gene is named only where the DNA matches it firmly. Rows may omit the clone size; those that give it use once, few, many or a size class.

D	J	V	size	DNA	CDR3
TRBD2	TRBJ2-1	TRBV12-3/TRBV12-4	few	TGTGCCAGCAATCTAGCGGGGAGCAATGAGCAGTTCTTC	CASNLAGSNEQFF
.	TRBJ2-7	TRBV29-1	many	TGCAGCGTTGAAATCCCCCAGCGAGGGACAACCTACTACGAGCAGTACTTC	CSVEIPQRGTTYYEQYF
TRBD2	TRBJ2-7	TRBV12-3/TRBV12-4	few	TGTGCCAGCAGTTTGGGCGGGGGAGTCTACGAGCAGTACTTC	CASSLGGGVYEQYF
TRBD2	TRBJ2-5	TRBV20-1	few	TGCAGTGCTAGAGTTTTAGCGGGGGGCCGGGAGACCCAGTACTTC	CSARVLAGGRETQYF
TRBD1	TRBJ2-7	TRBV5-1	.	TGCGCCAGCAGCTTGGATTCGGGACAGGGTTACGAGCAGTACTTC	CASSLDSGQGYEQYF
.	TRBJ2-3	TRBV20-1	many	TGCAGTGCTAGAGTGGTGATCCCCACAGATACGCAGTATTTT	CSARVVIPTDTQYF
.	TRBJ1-1	TRBV25-1	many	TGTGCCAGCAGTGAATTAGGGGGGGATCGGAGGACTGAAGCTTTCTTT	CASSELGGDRRTEAFF
TRBD1	TRBJ1-2	TRBV4-1	many	TGCGCCAGCAGCCAAGTGGCAGGGGGGAACTATGGCTACACCTTC	CASSQVAGGNYGYTF
TRBD1	TRBJ1-1	TRBV7-3	many	TGTGCCAGCAGCCTCAGCTGGGTTCAGGGGGACACTGAAGCTTTCTTT	CASSLSWVQGDTEAFF
.	TRBJ2-3	TRBV7-2	many	TGTGCCAGCAGCTTAGAGATCCGGAACACAGATACGCAGTATTTT	CASSLEIRNTDTQYF
TRBD1	TRBJ1-5	TRBV20-1	many	TGCAGTGCTAGAGAAACAGGGGGTCAGCCCCAGCATTTT	CSARETGGQPQHF
TRBD1	TRBJ1-2	TRBV3-1	.	TGTGCCAGCAGCCAACTACAGGACAGGAAGAGCTTGACGCCTAACTATGGCTACACCTTC	CASSQLQDRKSLTPNYGYTF
.	TRBJ2-3	TRBV6-1	many	TGTGCCAGCAGTGTCGACTTTGGAGATACGCAGTATTTT	CASSVDFGDTQYF
TRBD1	TRBJ2-2	TRBV19	few	TGTGCCAGCCGGGACAGGGTCCCCGGGGAGCTGTTTTTT	CASRDRVPGELFF
.	TRBJ2-5	TRBV12-3/TRBV12-4	many	TGTGCCAGCAGTTCCCGGCCCAGCCCAGCAGAGACCCAGTACTTC	CASSSRPSPAETQYF
.	TRBJ2-2	TRBV20-1	few	TGCAGTGCTAGAGATAGGCATGAATTCACCGGGGAGCTGTTTTTT	CSARDRHEFTGELFF
.	TRBJ1-1	TRBV5-1	few	TGCGCCAGCAGCTTGGCGGCCGGGAACACTGAAGCTTTCTTT	CASSLAAGNTEAFF
.	TRBJ2-3	TRBV5-1	few	TGCGCCAGCAGCTTGTGGGGGAGCCCCACAGATACGCAGTATTTT	CASSLWGSPTDTQYF
.	TRBJ2-7	TRBV21-1	many	TGTGCCAGCAGCAAGAGGCAAACCTACGAGCAGTACTTC	CASSKRQTYEQYF
TRBD1	TRBJ2-7	TRBV27	many	TGTGCCAGCAGTTTATTTTCCGCGGGACAGGGTTACGAGCAGTACTTC	CASSLFSAGQGYEQYF
.	TRBJ1-2	TRBV10-3	.	TGTGCCATCAGTGATCCGACAGAGCCATATGGCTACACCTTC	CAISDPTEPYGYTF
TRBD2	TRBJ2-3	TRBV7-2	many	TGTGCCAGCAGCTTAGCCCCCCGAGGTAGCGGGAGGAGTGATACGCAGTATTTT	CASSLAPRGSGRSDTQYF
.	TRBJ1-2	TRBV14	few	TGTGCCAGCAGCCAAGAGTGGGATTATGGCTACACCTTC	CASSQEWDYGYTF
.	TRBJ1-1	TRBV6-2/TRBV6-3	many	TGTGCCAGCAGGTCGACAGGGAACACTGAAGCTTTCTTT	CASRSTGNTEAFF
TRBD2	TRBJ2-3	TRBV20-1	many	TGCAGTGTCCGGGGACTAGCGGGAGGGCAGTATTTT	CSVRGLAGGQYF
.	TRBJ2-2	TRBV3-1	.	TGTGCCAGCAGCGCCCGTAGAGCACACACCGGGGAGCTGTTTTTT	CASSARRAHTGELFF
.	TRBJ2-2	TRBV5-1	many	TGCGCCAGCAGCTTCCCCGGGAGAGGGACCGGGGAGCTGTTTTTT	CASSFPGRGTGELFF
TRBD2	TRBJ2-1	TRBV14	few	TGTGCCAGCCGCAGCGGGAGGGGGAGCTCCTACAATGAGCAGTTCTTC	CASRSGRGSSYNEQFF
TRBD1	TRBJ1-4	TRBV28	many	TGTGCCAGCAGACCTACACAGGGGAGGTTGTTTTTT	CASRPTQGRLFF
.	TRBJ2-1	TRBV20-1	many	TGCAGTGCTATCGGACCCCAAGTTAGGGCTTCCTACAATGAGCAGTTCTTC	CSAIGPQVRASYNEQFF
.	TRBJ1-2	TRBV5-1	many	TGCGCCAGCAGGGCCTTCGGAGGGACGGACTATGGCTACACCTTC	CASRAFGGTDYGYTF
.	TRBJ2-6	TRBV20-1	.	TGCAGTGGCAAAGGGGGCTCTGGGGCCAACGTCCTGACTTTC	CSGKGGSGANVLTF
.	TRBJ1-2	TRBV12-3/TRBV12-4	few	TGTGCCAGCACCCCCGGGGGGGTCGGAGGCTACACCTTC	CASTPGGVGGYTF
.	TRBJ2-7	TRBV20-1	many	TGCAGTGCTCTCTACCGGGACGGACCCTACGAGCAGTACTTC	CSALYRDGPYEQYF
.	TRBJ2-2	TRBV27	many	TGTGCCAGCAGTACCGCCTGGGGAAACCCCCACACCGGGGAGCTGTTTTTT	CASSTAWGNPHTGELFF
.	TRBJ2-3	TRBV11-2	many	TGTGCCAGCAGCTTATTGTTGGAGGATACGCAGTATTTT	CASSLLLEDTQYF
.	TRBJ2-3	TRBV5-5	many	TGTGCCAGCAGCTTAAGGGCCTCCAGGGGACCAGATACGCAGTATTTT	CASSLRASRGPDTQYF
TRBD2	TRBJ2-2	TRBV20-1	few	TGCAGTGCTCTAACTAGCGGGAGTGGGGAGCTGTTTTTT	CSALTSGSGELFF
.	TRBJ2-1	TRBV10-3	.	TGTGCCATCAGTGCACCGACTAACCAGCGCCACGTCTTC	CAISAPTNQRHVF
TRBD1	TRBJ1-6	TRBV10-3	many	TGTGCCATCAGTGAGTCTCAATTTATGACTTTTCGAGGACAGGGAGAGTCACCCCTCCACTTT	CAISESQFMTFRGQGESPLHF
.	TRBJ2-2	TRBV6-1	few	TGTGCCAGCACCGAGGAGCGCGCCGGGGAGCTGTTTTTT	CASTEERAGELFF
.	TRBJ1-2	TRBV29-1	many	TGCAGCGTTGGAATAGGGAGAAATGGCTACACCTTC	CSVGIGRNGYTF
.	TRBJ2-1	TRBV7-6	.	TGTGCCAGCAGTCGTGTATACAATGAGCAGTTCTTC	CASSRVYNEQFF
.	TRBJ2-6	TRBV20-1	few	TGCAGTGCTTTACCCAACTCTGGGGCCAACGTCCTGACTTTC	CSALPNSGANVLTF
.	TRBJ2-7	TRBV20-1	many	TGCAGTGCTAGAGACCCGACTACGCCCTACGAGCAGTACTTC	CSARDPTTPYEQYF
.	TRBJ1-6	TRBV28	many	TGTGCCAGCAAGTGGCTTAGAAATTCACCCCTCCACTTT	CASKWLRNSPLHF
.	TRBJ2-2	TRBV10-3	many	TGTGCCATCACCGGCGCGGGGGCCCCCGGGGAGCTGTTTTTT	CAITGAGAPGELFF
TRBD2	TRBJ2-5	TRBV5-1	many	TGCGCCAGCAGCCTGGGGACTAGCGGGGATCTGGAGACCCAGTACTTC	CASSLGTSGDLETQYF
.	TRBJ2-7	TRBV10-3	many	TGTGCCATCAGTCCAGCGGGCCCCTCCTACGAGCAGTACTTC	CAISPAGPSYEQYF